Following are 19 T cell receptor beta chains from one sample sequenced in a study of blood T cell repertoires in COVID-19 (dated by TCRdb to 2018 to 2021). The library was made by the immunoSEQ multiplex PCR assay. TCRdb obtained this table from immuneACCESS and retained in-frame rearrangements with V and J assigned. These tables miss some clones; where compared with another copy, unresolved V genes account for less than half of the shortfall, and the remainder is unexplained. This sample is represented by over 110,000 clones; approximately 88% of them were singletons. The ten largest clones add up to about 28% of the sample. What was sequenced was peripheral blood. The source of these receptors is a human donor in a cohort sampled during active COVID-19.

This rearrangement joins TRBV6-6 to TRBJ1-2, with D perhaps TRBD1 (6 bases). The germline gives CDR1 MNHNY, CDR2 SVGAGI (reference sequence). Between the trimmed V and J ends, which lost 4 bases and 1 base, there was a span of 10 bases. CDR3 length equals 14 residues. The CDR3 region has the DNA TGTGCCAGCAGTTCGACAGGTTTTAACTATGGCTACACCTTC. Translated, it gives CASSSTGFNYGYTF.

The chain links TRBV5-5 to TRBJ1-5; D might be TRBD1 (5 bases). The CDR3 has 15 residues. CDR1 and CDR2 (germline): SGHKS, YYEKEE (reference sequence). Trimming removed 0 bases from V and 5 bases from J, with 12 bases in between. CDR3 nucleotides: TGTGCCAGCAGCTTGGACCCAGGGAACGATCAGCCCCAGCATTTT. Its translation is CASSLDPGNDQPQHF.

The rearrangement joins TRBV4-2 to TRBJ1-4; TRBD1 agrees at 8 bases. The V segment lost 1 base and the J segment 8 bases; nucleotides outside the gene matches: 12. Germline V gives CDR1 LGHNA, CDR2 YNFKEQ. This CDR3 has 17 amino acids. CDR3 amino acids: CASSQAGQGLGGEKLFF. CDR3 nucleotides: TGTGCCAGCAGCCAAGCCGGACAGGGCCTAGGAGGGGAAAAACTGTTTTTT.

The chain combines TRBV18 with TRBJ2-7; D call uncertain. Looked up from germline, CDR1 is KGHSH and CDR2 is LQKENI. Between the trimmed V and J ends, which lost 3 bases and 2 bases, there was a span of 5 bases. This CDR3 is 12 amino acids long. CDR3: CASSPRAYEQYF. CDR3 nucleotide sequence: TGTGCCAGCTCACCCCGGGCCTACGAGCAGTACTTC.

This clone was counted once. The chain couples TRBV7-3 to TRBJ2-3, with 9 bases fitting TRBD2. After removal of 2 bases from V and 1 base from J, the junction contained 4 bases not matched to a gene. The CDR3 runs to 16 residues. Germline V gene lookup returns CDR1 SGHTA and CDR2 FQGTGA. The CDR3 protein is CASSLGAGGGTDTQYF. The CDR3 DNA reads as TGTGCCAGCAGCTTAGGAGCGGGGGGAGGCACAGATACGCAGTATTTT.

V gene TRBV29-1 combines with J gene TRBJ1-1, with 8 bases matching TRBD1. The germline V gene has CDR1 SQVTM and CDR2 ANQGSEA. This CDR3 contains 13 residues. Losses at the gene ends were 6 bases for V and 0 bases for J; bases not matched to a gene: 3. Here the CDR3 reads CSVQGALNTEAFF. In DNA, the CDR3 is TGCAGCGTGCAGGGGGCTTTGAACACTGAAGCTTTCTTT.

The chain is built from TRBV15 and TRBJ1-2; 12 positions agree with TRBD1. V shed 1 base, J shed 4 bases, and the junction held 4 bases outside the gene matches. CDR3 length equals 16 residues. Germline V lookup: CDR1 LNHNV, CDR2 YYDKDF (reference sequence). In nucleotides, the CDR3 is TGTGCCACCAGCAGAGGGGGGACAGGGGGCAGCTATGGCTACACCTTC. Amino acids: CATSRGGTGGSYGYTF.

The chain joins TRBV14 to TRBJ1-6; D is undetermined. This CDR3 has 14 amino acids. In germline, CDR1 is SGHDN, CDR2 FVKESK. Trimming pared 3 bases from V and 4 bases from J, leaving 7 bases between. CDR3 DNA: TGTGCCAGCAGCCAGTCGGGATATAATTCACCCCTCCACTTT. Its protein is CASSQSGYNSPLHF.

The chain uses TRBV27 and TRBJ1-2; TRBD1 agrees at 10 bases. The germline gives CDR1 MNHEY, CDR2 SMNVEV (reference sequence). The V segment lost 8 bases and the J segment 6 bases; nucleotides outside the gene matches: 0. The CDR3 loop spans 11 amino acids. The DNA for the CDR3 is TGTGCCAGCGGGACAGGGGATGGCTACACCTTC. This gives the protein CASGTGDGYTF.

The chain uses TRBV27 and TRBJ1-1, with 7 nucleotides matching TRBD1. Germline-derived CDR1 and CDR2 are MNHEY and SMNVEV (reference sequence). The CDR3 covers 14 residues. The V segment lost 6 bases and the J segment 5 bases; nucleotides outside the gene matches: 9. CDR3 coding DNA: TGTGCCAGCAGCGGCCGACAGGGAACGACTGAAGCTTTCTTT. Protein: CASSGRQGTTEAFF.

The rearrangement links TRBV3-1 (or the pseudogene TRBV3-2) to TRBJ1-1, with D perhaps TRBD1 (5 bases). Between the trimmed V and J ends, which lost 6 bases and 9 bases, there was a span of 14 bases. Per germline, CDR1 LGHDT and CDR2 YNNKEL (reference sequence). This CDR3 has 12 amino acids. The CDR3 region has the DNA TGTGCCAGCAGAGCGGGGCCGGGGAAAGCTTTCTTT. Protein: CASRAGPGKAFF.

V and J are TRBV12-3 or TRBV12-4 and TRBJ1-4; D perhaps matches TRBD1 (5 bases). CDR3 length equals 13 residues. V lost 3 bases and J 8 bases, leaving 10 bases between the germline ends. The chain's CDR3 is CASSFSGNEKLFF. The CDR3 DNA is TGTGCCAGCAGTTTCTCAGGGAACGAAAAACTGTTTTTT.

The count of this clone is one. The rearrangement joins TRBV27 to TRBJ2-3, with a weak D call TRBD1 (6 bases). The CDR3 covers 14 residues. CDR1 and CDR2 (germline): MNHEY, SMNVEV (reference sequence). V was clipped by 7 bases and J by 5 bases, with 16 bases between them. In DNA form, the CDR3 reads TGTGCCAGCAATCCGACAGGACTTAGAGATACGCAGTATTTT. Translation gives CASNPTGLRDTQYF.

The rearrangement links TRBV5-4 to TRBJ2-3, with unresolved D. V was trimmed by 4 bases and J by 2 bases, leaving 11 bases between them. The CDR3 consists of 14 residues. CDR1 and CDR2 from the germline V gene are SGHNT and YYREEE (reference sequence). The CDR3 protein is CASSLKPDTDTQYF. CDR3 nucleotides: TGTGCCAGCAGCCTTAAACCAGACACAGATACGCAGTATTTT. Variable domain in full (rest from reference TRBV5-4 and TRBJ2-3): ETGVTQSPTHLIKTRGQQVTLRCSSQSGHNTVSWYQQALGQGPQFIFQYYREEENGRGNFPPRFSGLQFPNYSSELNVNALELDDSALYLCASSLKPDTDTQYFGPGTRLTVL.

This clone is a singleton in its sample. The chain couples TRBV30 to TRBJ1-6; a weak D match, TRBD1 (5 bases). Germline V gives CDR1 GTSNPN, CDR2 SVGIG (reference sequence). Trimming removed 6 bases from V and 10 bases from J, with 16 bases in between. This CDR3 is 13 amino acids long. As DNA, the CDR3 is TGTGCCTGCCACCAATCAGGGCGGTCACCCCTCCACTTT. It specifies CACHQSGRSPLHF. Supplemented by reference TRBV30 and TRBJ1-6, the full variable domain reads SQTIHQWPATLVQPVGSPLSLECTVEGTSNPNLYWYRQAAGRGLQLLFYSVGIGQISSEVPQNLSASRPQDRQFILSSKKLLLSDSGFYLCACHQSGRSPLHFGNGTRLTVT.

Remarks on this clone: The identical CDR3 is also encoded by other nucleotide sequences in the sample. V usage is TRBV4-1 and J usage is TRBJ1-5, with D tentatively TRBD1 (5 bases). This CDR3 contains 15 residues. Deletions cut 1 base from V and 1 base from J, with 8 bases between. Germline CDR1 and CDR2: MGHRA and YSYEKL. The CDR3 reads CASSQGRGSNQPQHF. CDR3 DNA: TGCGCCAGCAGCCAAGGTCGGGGGAGCAATCAGCCCCAGCATTTT.

The chain combines TRBV19 with TRBJ1-6; no clear D. Trimming stripped 7 bases from V and 0 bases from J, with 7 bases between. CDR1 and CDR2 from the germline V gene are LNHDA and SQIVND (reference sequence). The CDR3 totals 14 residues. The CDR3 loop reads CASKYSSYNSPLHF. For the CDR3, the DNA is TGTGCCAGTAAATATAGCTCCTATAATTCACCCCTCCACTTT.

The chain links TRBV27 to TRBJ1-3, with 10 bases fitting TRBD1. From germline, CDR1 is MNHEY and CDR2 SMNVEV (reference sequence). The CDR3 is 15 amino acids. V lost 5 bases and J lost 4; bases outside the gene matches: 5. The CDR3 spells CASSVTGGEGNTIYF. The CDR3 DNA follows: TGTGCCAGCAGTGTGACAGGGGGCGAAGGAAACACCATATATTTT.

A single count supports this clone. The rearrangement joins TRBV18 to TRBJ1-5, with a weak D call TRBD1 (5 bases). The CDR3 sequence is 15 residues long. Trimming shortened V by 5 bases and J by 3 bases, and 14 bases separated the two germline ends. Germline-derived CDR1 and CDR2 are KGHSH and LQKENI. CDR3 protein: CASSVSPGHNQPQHF. In nucleotides, the CDR3 is TGTGCCAGCTCAGTAAGTCCAGGGCACAATCAGCCCCAGCATTTT.